This entry features one T cell receptor beta chain sequence. The target antigen is unknown. The sample comes from a study of CD4 T cells in relation to SARS-CoV-2 and coronaviruses. In the study overall: After nine to eleven days of antigen culture, PBMC TCR beta CDR3s were sequenced.

Overall study results and limits: The cross-reactivity analysis covered only spike protein, not other viral proteins.

Trimming took off 2 bases at V and 7 bases at J, with 12 bases between the two ends. CDR1 is SGHTA, CDR2 FQGTGA, per germline. The CDR3 sequence is 14 residues long. Naive and memory CD4+ T cells came from enriched cryopreserved PBMCs. Naive and memory CD4+ T cells were cultured with CEF, then survey-sequenced. This table comes from immunoSEQ multiplex PCR, and its TCRdb copy is limited to in-frame clones, with some not included. The data hold over 35,000 clones, with under 80% observed a single time. Sample: memory CD4+ T cells from PBMCs, cultured in vitro. The chain combines TRBV7-3 with TRBJ2-1, with D unresolved. The sequence derives from an adult with COVID-19. The CDR3 region is CASSLGQWSNEQFF. In DNA form, the CDR3 reads TGTGCCAGCAGCTTAGGTCAGTGGTCGAATGAGCAGTTCTTC.